Shown below are 15 T cell receptor beta chains from a single sample sequenced in a study of control samples from healthy donors and cancer patients. Clones were sequenced by immunoSEQ multiplex PCR, and TCRdb holds only the in-frame ones, with some missing. Of some 78,000 clones in the sample, around nine tenths were seen once. Sequenced: blood. Receptors originate from a woman aged 60-75 years in good health.

V and J are TRBV12-3 or TRBV12-4 and TRBJ1-4, with a weak D call TRBD1 (6 bases). CDR3 size: 13 residues. Trimming cost V 5 bases and J 8 bases, with 12 bases left between them. The CDR3: CASSRGHTEKLFF. In DNA form, the CDR3 reads TGTGCCAGCAGTCGGGGACACACCGAAAAACTGTTTTTT.

This clone was seen once. The chain uses TRBV6-2 or TRBV6-3 and TRBJ2-7; 7 nucleotides align to TRBD1. The CDR3 totals 14 residues. The V gene end was trimmed by 6 bases and the J gene end by 0 bases; junction bases not matched to a gene: 5. The V gene's germline CDR1 is MNHEY and CDR2 SVGEGT. CDR3 sequence (DNA): TGTGCCAGCAGCCGGGACAGTGTCTCCTACGAGCAGTACTTC. This gives the protein CASSRDSVSYEQYF.

This clone came up once. The chain joins TRBV27 to TRBJ2-1; TRBD2 matches 9 bases. J was trimmed by 3 bases and V by 5 bases; bases with no gene match: 8. Germline V lookup: CDR1 MNHEY, CDR2 SMNVEV (reference sequence). This CDR3 spans 16 amino acids. The CDR3 region has the DNA TGTGCCAGCAGTAGGGCGGGAGGGGCACTCTACAATGAGCAGTTCTTC. Translating it yields CASSRAGGALYNEQFF.

The chain links TRBV28 to TRBJ2-7; 7 nucleotides align to TRBD1. From germline, CDR1 is MDHEN and CDR2 SYDVKM. CDR3 length: 13 amino acids. V was pared by 10 bases and J by 1 base, with 7 bases of the junction left unmatched. The CDR3 reads CATADRASYEQYF. Here the CDR3 DNA reads TGTGCCACCGCCGACAGGGCGTCCTACGAGCAGTACTTC. Full variable domain (missing parts from reference TRBV28 and TRBJ2-7): DVKVTQSSRYLVKRTGEKVFLECVQDMDHENMFWYRQDPGLGLRLIYFSYDVKMKEKGDIPEGYSVSREKKERFSLILESASTNQTSMYLCATADRASYEQYFGPGTRLTVT.

J is TRBJ1-2 and V is TRBV30; D not certain. Germline V gene lookup returns CDR1 GTSNPN and CDR2 SVGIG (reference sequence). The CDR3 is made up of 12 amino acids. V was clipped by 4 bases and J by 7 bases, with 13 bases between them. CDR3 in DNA: TGTGCCTGGAACCCGTCGGCAGTTGGCTACACCTTC. Amino acid sequence: CAWNPSAVGYTF.

The chain is built from TRBV27 and TRBJ2-5; D tentatively reads TRBD1 or TRBD2 (5 bases each). The ends were cut back, 5 bases at V and 4 bases at J, with 11 bases in the middle. There are 13 residues in the CDR3. The germline CDR1 and CDR2 sequences are MNHEY and SMNVEV (reference sequence). Here the CDR3 reads CASSPGTAETQYF. The DNA for the CDR3 is TGTGCCAGCAGTCCCGGGACGGCAGAGACCCAGTACTTC.

J is TRBJ2-5 and V is TRBV7-2; TRBD2 matches at 13 bases. CDR1 SGHTA and CDR2 FQGNSA come from the germline V gene. The CDR3 sequence is 15 residues long. After removal of 2 bases from V and 12 bases from J, the junction contained 9 bases not matched to a gene. CDR3 residues: CASSLPPGLAGKEYF. CDR3 DNA sequence: TGTGCCAGCAGCTTACCTCCGGGACTAGCGGGAAAGGAGTACTTC.

V and J are TRBV2 and TRBJ2-7, with a possible D match to TRBD2 (9 bases). The CDR3 consists of 21 residues. Germline V CDR1 and CDR2: SNHLY, FYNNEI. Trimming pared 4 bases from V and 0 bases from J, leaving 31 bases between. CDR3 amino acids: CASSGWGDRIISGGFSYEQYF. The CDR3 coding sequence is TGTGCCAGCAGTGGCTGGGGGGACAGGATCATAAGCGGGGGGTTCTCCTACGAGCAGTACTTC.

The V gene is TRBV7-9, the J gene TRBJ2-1, with D unresolved. CDR1 is SEHNR, CDR2 FQNEAQ, per germline (reference sequence). Trimming removed 4 bases at V and 9 bases at J, with 10 bases between. The CDR3 loop spans 12 amino acids. The CDR3 spells CASSSDSTEQFF. DNA of the CDR3: TGTGCCAGCAGCTCCGACTCAACTGAGCAGTTCTTC.

This clone appeared a few times. The chain joins TRBV6-5 to TRBJ1-2; 7 nucleotides agree with TRBD1. Germline V CDR1 and CDR2: MNHEY, SVGAGI. V dropped 6 bases and J dropped 4; count of bases not matched to a gene: 11. This CDR3 spans 15 amino acids. CDR3 loop: CASSPREGASYGYTF. The CDR3 DNA sequence: TGTGCCAGCAGCCCACGGGAGGGGGCGAGCTATGGCTACACCTTC.

The chain couples TRBV12-3 or TRBV12-4 to TRBJ1-2; possible D gene TRBD1, 5 bases. V lost 2 bases and J lost 5, with 9 bases in between. This CDR3 has 13 amino acids. CDR3 DNA: TGTGCCAGCAGTTTAAGGGGACGATATGGCTACACCTTC. Encoded protein: CASSLRGRYGYTF.

The J gene is TRBJ2-6, the V gene TRBV19; the D gene is possibly TRBD2 (7 bases). The CDR3 runs 16 residues. From germline, CDR1 is LNHDA and CDR2 SQIVND (reference sequence). V was shortened by 7 bases and J by 0 bases, with 13 bases between the two germline ends. The CDR3 DNA follows: TGTGCCAGTAAGGGGGGGGTCCGCTCTGGGGCCAACGTCCTGACTTTC. Protein sequence: CASKGGVRSGANVLTF.

The chain employs TRBV27 and TRBJ1-1, with D uncertain. V was clipped by 4 bases and J by 1 base, with 7 bases between them. Per the germline V gene, CDR1 is MNHEY and CDR2 is SMNVEV (reference sequence). The CDR3 consists of 13 residues. The CDR3 reads CASSYDTNTEAFF. In nucleotides, the CDR3 is TGTGCCAGCAGTTACGACACGAACACTGAAGCTTTCTTT.

The chain is built from TRBV6-5 and TRBJ2-3, with 11 bases lining up with TRBD1. Germline CDR1 is MNHEY and CDR2 is SVGAGI. The CDR3 contains 14 residues. The V gene end was trimmed by 5 bases and the J gene end by 4 bases; junction bases not matched to a gene: 2. The CDR3 reads CASSQGQGADTQYF. The CDR3 nucleotides read TGTGCCAGCAGTCAGGGACAGGGGGCAGATACGCAGTATTTT.

J is TRBJ2-1 and V is TRBV6-1; TRBD2 is a possible D gene (5 bases). V dropped 4 bases and J dropped 6 bases, with 19 bases sitting between them. The CDR3 runs to 16 residues. Germline loops: CDR1 MNHNS, CDR2 SASEGT. The CDR3 DNA sequence: TGTGCCAGCAGTGGGACGGGTGCAAGGAGGAGCAATGAGCAGTTCTTC. Translated, it gives CASSGTGARRSNEQFF.